This TCR beta chain comes out of a study of shared T cell receptors in the human thymus. Sequenced by immunoSEQ multiplex PCR; TCRdb stores in-frame clones only, minus some. The top ten clones hold approximately 0.01% of a sample with about 660,000 clones, around nine tenths of them seen once. From germline, CDR1 is LNHDA and CDR2 SQIVND (reference sequence). The ends lost 3 bases at V and 3 bases at J; junction bases unmatched: 15. CDR3 length: 19 residues. The same sample was also studied in work on human thymus T cells. From that paper: Thymus pieces cut out during corrective heart surgery were the tissue that was used. Thymic repertoires of unrelated individuals were reported in related research to overlap highly.

V is TRBV19 and J is TRBJ2-7; 12 positions match TRBD2. This clonotype was sampled from a boy in the first two years of life with a congenital heart defect. The sample was thymocytes. CDR3 amino acids: CASSIGGGWRLAGVYEQYF. CDR3 coding DNA: TGTGCCAGTAGTATTGGCGGGGGCTGGAGACTAGCGGGAGTCTACGAGCAGTACTTC.